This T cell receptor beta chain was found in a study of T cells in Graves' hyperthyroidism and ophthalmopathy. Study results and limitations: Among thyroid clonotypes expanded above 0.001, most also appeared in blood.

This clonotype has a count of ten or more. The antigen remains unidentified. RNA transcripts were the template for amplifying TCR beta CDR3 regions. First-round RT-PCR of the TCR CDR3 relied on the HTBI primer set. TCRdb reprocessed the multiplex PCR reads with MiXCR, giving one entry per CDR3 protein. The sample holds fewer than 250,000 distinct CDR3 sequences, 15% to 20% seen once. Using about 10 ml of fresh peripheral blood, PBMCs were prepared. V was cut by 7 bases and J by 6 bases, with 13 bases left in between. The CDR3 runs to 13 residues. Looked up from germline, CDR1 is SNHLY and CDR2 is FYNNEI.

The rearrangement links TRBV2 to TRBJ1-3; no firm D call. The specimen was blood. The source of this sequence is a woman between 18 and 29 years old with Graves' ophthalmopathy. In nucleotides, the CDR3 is TGTGCCAGCACCCCAACACGTGCAAACACCATATATTTT. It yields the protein CASTPTRANTIYF. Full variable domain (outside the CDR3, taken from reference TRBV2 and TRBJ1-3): EPEVTQTPSHQVTQMGQEVILRCVPISNHLYFYWYRQILGQKVEFLVSFYNNEISEKSEIFDDQFSVERPDGSNFTLKIRSTKLEDSAMYFCASTPTRANTIYFGEGSWLTVV.